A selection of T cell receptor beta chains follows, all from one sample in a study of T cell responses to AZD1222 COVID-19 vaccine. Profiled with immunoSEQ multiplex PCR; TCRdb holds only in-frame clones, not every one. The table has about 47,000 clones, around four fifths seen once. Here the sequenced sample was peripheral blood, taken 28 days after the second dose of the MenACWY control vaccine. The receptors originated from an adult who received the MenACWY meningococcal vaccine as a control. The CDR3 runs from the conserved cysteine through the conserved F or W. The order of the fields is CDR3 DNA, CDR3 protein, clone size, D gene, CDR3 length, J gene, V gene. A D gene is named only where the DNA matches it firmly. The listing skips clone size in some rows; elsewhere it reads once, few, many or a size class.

DNA: TGTGCCTGGAGTAGGACTAGCGCCGAGACCCAGTACTTC
CDR3: CAWSRTSAETQYF
size: -
D: TRBD2
length: 13
J: TRBJ2-5
V: TRBV30

DNA: TGTGCCAGTAGAGGGAACGGACAGCCTGATACGCAGTATTTT
CDR3: CASRGNGQPDTQYF
size: -
D: -
length: 14
J: TRBJ2-3
V: TRBV19

DNA: TGTGCCAGCAGTCTGACAGGGGGCAATCAGCCCCAGCATTTT
CDR3: CASSLTGGNQPQHF
size: -
D: TRBD1
length: 14
J: TRBJ1-5
V: TRBV27

DNA: TGTGCCAGCAGCGTAGCGGGGGGGCATGGAGAGACCCAGTACTTC
CDR3: CASSVAGGHGETQYF
size: -
D: TRBD2
length: 15
J: TRBJ2-5
V: TRBV9

DNA: TGTGCCAGCAGCGCCAACTCGGAAAGGTCCTACAATGAGCAGTTCTTC
CDR3: CASSANSERSYNEQFF
size: -
D: -
length: 16
J: TRBJ2-1
V: TRBV11-2

DNA: TGTGCCAGCAGCTTGGTCGCGGGGGGGCTGTTCGGGGAGCTGTTTTTT
CDR3: CASSLVAGGLFGELFF
size: -
D: TRBD2
length: 16
J: TRBJ2-2
V: TRBV5-4

DNA: TGTGCCAGCAGCCAATTTACAGCGGGGGCTGAAGCTTTCTTT
CDR3: CASSQFTAGAEAFF
size: -
D: -
length: 14
J: TRBJ1-1
V: TRBV16

DNA: TGTGCCAGCAGCGTAGAAGGAGGGCCCTCCGGGGAGCTGTTTTTT
CDR3: CASSVEGGPSGELFF
size: -
D: -
length: 15
J: TRBJ2-2
V: TRBV9

DNA: TGTGCCAGCAGTTTACAGGGGGTAGATGGCTACACCTTC
CDR3: CASSLQGVDGYTF
size: few
D: TRBD1
length: 13
J: TRBJ1-2
V: TRBV12-3/TRBV12-4

DNA: TGTGCCATCAAACCTAGCGGGGGGTCACAATACAATGAGCAGTTCTTC
CDR3: CAIKPSGGSQYNEQFF
size: -
D: TRBD2
length: 16
J: TRBJ2-1
V: TRBV10-3

DNA: TGTGCCAGTAGTGGGACAGGGGGACATCAGCCCCAGCATTTT
CDR3: CASSGTGGHQPQHF
size: once
D: TRBD1
length: 14
J: TRBJ1-5
V: TRBV19

DNA: TGTGCCAGTAGTGTCTGGGGGAAAGAGACCCAGTACTTC
CDR3: CASSVWGKETQYF
size: -
D: -
length: 13
J: TRBJ2-5
V: TRBV19

DNA: TGTGCCAGCAGCTTGGCGGCCCGGACAGGGAACGGCTACACCTTC
CDR3: CASSLAARTGNGYTF
size: -
D: TRBD1
length: 15
J: TRBJ1-2
V: TRBV5-6

DNA: TGTGCCAGCAGTTACCAAGACACCGGGGAGCTGTTTTTT
CDR3: CASSYQDTGELFF
size: -
D: -
length: 13
J: TRBJ2-2
V: TRBV6-5

DNA: TGTGCCAGCAGTTTCCTAGGGGCCAACGTCCTGACTTTC
CDR3: CASSFLGANVLTF
size: -
D: -
length: 13
J: TRBJ2-6
V: TRBV5-6

DNA: TGTGCCAGCAGTCAAATAGCGGGGCCCTACGAGCAGTACTTC
CDR3: CASSQIAGPYEQYF
size: -
D: TRBD2
length: 14
J: TRBJ2-7
V: TRBV27

DNA: TGTGCCAGCAGTGAAGGGACGGGGTCACCCCTCCACTTT
CDR3: CASSEGTGSPLHF
size: -
D: -
length: 13
J: TRBJ1-6
V: TRBV6-4

DNA: TGTGCCAGCAGAATACACGGGGGTGGAGACTATGGCTACACCTTC
CDR3: CASRIHGGGDYGYTF
size: -
D: -
length: 15
J: TRBJ1-2
V: TRBV7-2

DNA: TGCGCCAGCAGTTTGGACAGGGCCCCAGGGGCCAACGTCCTGACTTTC
CDR3: CASSLDRAPGANVLTF
size: -
D: TRBD1
length: 16
J: TRBJ2-6
V: TRBV23-1

DNA: TGCGCCAGCAGCCCGGGACAGGGGTTGACTGAAGCTTTCTTT
CDR3: CASSPGQGLTEAFF
size: few
D: TRBD1
length: 14
J: TRBJ1-1
V: TRBV5-1

DNA: TGTGCCAGCAGTTTTGACGGCTACGAGCAGTACTTC
CDR3: CASSFDGYEQYF
size: -
D: -
length: 12
J: TRBJ2-7
V: TRBV12-3/TRBV12-4

DNA: TGTGCCAGCAGTTTGGAACTACTTGCAACTAATGAAAAACTGTTTTTT
CDR3: CASSLELLATNEKLFF
size: -
D: -
length: 16
J: TRBJ1-4
V: TRBV28

DNA: TGTGCCAGCAGCTCGAGATCAGGGACCTCCCGCACAGATACGCAGTATTTT
CDR3: CASSSRSGTSRTDTQYF
size: -
D: -
length: 17
J: TRBJ2-3
V: TRBV11-2

DNA: TGTGCCAGCAGCCAAGTGGACAGGATGGAGTCACCCCTCCACTTT
CDR3: CASSQVDRMESPLHF
size: -
D: TRBD1
length: 15
J: TRBJ1-6
V: TRBV14

DNA: TGTGCCAGCAGTGAAGGCAGGGTAGGCTATGGCTACACCTTC
CDR3: CASSEGRVGYGYTF
size: -
D: -
length: 14
J: TRBJ1-2
V: TRBV2

DNA: TGTGCCAGCAGCACCACTGGCGTGGCAGCTTATGGCTACACCTTC
CDR3: CASSTTGVAAYGYTF
size: -
D: -
length: 15
J: TRBJ1-2
V: TRBV5-4

DNA: TGTGCCAGCAGCTTTACAGGGAGAAACACCATATATTTT
CDR3: CASSFTGRNTIYF
size: -
D: -
length: 13
J: TRBJ1-3
V: TRBV5-6

DNA: TGTGCCACCAGCAGAGATCTAAACAGGGAGGAGACCCAGTACTTC
CDR3: CATSRDLNREETQYF
size: -
D: -
length: 15
J: TRBJ2-5
V: TRBV15

DNA: TGTGCCAGCAGCTTAGCCGCCTCTGGGGCCAACGTCCTGACTTTC
CDR3: CASSLAASGANVLTF
size: -
D: -
length: 15
J: TRBJ2-6
V: TRBV5-5

DNA: TGCGCCAGCAGCTTGGAAGGGGGTACTGAAGCTTTCTTT
CDR3: CASSLEGGTEAFF
size: -
D: -
length: 13
J: TRBJ1-1
V: TRBV5-1

DNA: TGTGCCTGGAGTGTTCAGGGTTGGGCAGATACGCAGTATTTT
CDR3: CAWSVQGWADTQYF
size: -
D: -
length: 14
J: TRBJ2-3
V: TRBV30

DNA: TGTGCCAGCAGTGAGAGCACAGGGGGGATCACTGAAGCTTTCTTT
CDR3: CASSESTGGITEAFF
size: -
D: TRBD1
length: 15
J: TRBJ1-1
V: TRBV25-1

DNA: TGTGCCAGCAGTTTTATTCGACTGAATTCACCCCTCCACTTT
CDR3: CASSFIRLNSPLHF
size: -
D: -
length: 14
J: TRBJ1-6
V: TRBV27

DNA: TGTGCCAGTAGTATACCATACCGCGCAGGTAGCAGCACTGAAGCTTTCTTT
CDR3: CASSIPYRAGSSTEAFF
size: -
D: -
length: 17
J: TRBJ1-1
V: TRBV19